Below are 4 T cell receptor beta chains sequenced from a single sample in a study of radiation and T cells in renal cell carcinoma. Sequenced by immunoSEQ multiplex PCR; TCRdb stores in-frame clones only, minus some. The data hold approximately 85,000 clones, with around 89% observed a single time. As for time point: blood 4 weeks post-SBRT, at nephrectomy. The treatment here: 15 Gy SBRT to primary tumor, nephrectomy 4 weeks later. Specimen: blood, collected from a patient whose treatment included radiotherapy and nephrectomy. All receptors derive from a woman aged 70-85 years with renal cell carcinoma.

The rearrangement joins TRBV25-1 to TRBJ2-6; D is undetermined. CDR3 length: 15 amino acids. Germline assignment: CDR1 MGHDK and CDR2 SYGVNS. The germline V and J ends were trimmed by 0 bases and 2 bases, with 5 bases remaining between them. The CDR3 DNA reads as TGTGCCAGCAGTGAATACGTGACTGGGGCCAACGTCCTGACTTTC. It yields the protein CASSEYVTGANVLTF.

The V gene is TRBV30, the J gene TRBJ2-7; 9 bases agree with TRBD2. The ends lost 2 bases at V and 4 bases at J; junction bases unmatched: 6. This CDR3 has 14 residues. In germline, CDR1 is GTSNPN, CDR2 SVGIG (reference sequence). In DNA form, the CDR3 reads TGTGCCTGGAGTCGCGGGGGGGAAACTTACGAGCAGTACTTC. It specifies CAWSRGGETYEQYF.

This chain uses TRBV7-2 with TRBJ1-1; D unclear. The germline V gene has CDR1 SGHTA and CDR2 FQGNSA. CDR3 length: 13 amino acids. V lost 5 bases, J lost 1 base, and 8 bases lay in between. CDR3 coding DNA: TGTGCCAGCAGCAAGATCACGAACACTGAAGCTTTCTTT. It specifies CASSKITNTEAFF. The variable domain in full, with the rest retrieved from reference TRBV7-2 and TRBJ1-1, is GAGVSQSPSNKVTEKGKDVELRCDPISGHTALYWYRQSLGQGLEFLIYFQGNSAPDKSGLPSDRFSAERTGGSVSTLTIQRTQQEDSAVYLCASSKITNTEAFFGQGTRLTVV.

The genes are TRBV7-2 and TRBJ1-1; 7 bases fit TRBD1. This CDR3 has 14 amino acids. V gave up 4 bases and J gave up 2 bases; unmatched junction bases: 4. Germline CDR1 SGHTA, CDR2 FQGNSA. DNA for the CDR3: TGTGCCAGCAGCTACCGACAGGGTAACACTGAAGCTTTCTTT. Translation gives CASSYRQGNTEAFF. The full variable domain, in which reference TRBV7-2 and TRBJ1-1 provide the parts outside the CDR3, is GAGVSQSPSNKVTEKGKDVELRCDPISGHTALYWYRQSLGQGLEFLIYFQGNSAPDKSGLPSDRFSAERTGGSVSTLTIQRTQQEDSAVYLCASSYRQGNTEAFFGQGTRLTVV.